Sequencing of this T cell receptor (beta chain) was carried out in a study of blood T cell repertoires in COVID-19. Background on the study: The United States, Italy and Spain were the sources of the acute and convalescent COVID-19 samples. The cDNA or gDNA used as material had been derived from T cells, B-cell-depleted T cells, or PBMCs.

In the study's own analysis: Using reference gene primer amplification, nucleated cell counts were estimated. TCRdb's copy holds only in-frame clones and misses some; the assay was immunoSEQ multiplex PCR. That table furnishes V, J and clone size, whereas the DNA furnished D and trimming. Seen here are about 130,000 clones, about 94% observed once, and the top ten hold about 2%. Seattle patient enrollment occurred during active infection, with longitudinal follow-up thereafter. The germline gives CDR1 ENHRY, CDR2 SYGVKD. The CDR3 consists of 14 residues. V was shortened by 4 bases and J by 3 bases, with 11 bases between the two germline ends.

The chain has TRBV10-3 and TRBJ2-3, with D possibly being TRBD1 (5 bases). The sequenced sample was peripheral blood. This receptor was identified in a man in his forties or fifties with COVID-19, enrolled during active disease. CDR3 DNA sequence: TGTGCCATCAGTGTAGAACAGGCTACAGATACGCAGTATTTT. It yields the protein CAISVEQATDTQYF.